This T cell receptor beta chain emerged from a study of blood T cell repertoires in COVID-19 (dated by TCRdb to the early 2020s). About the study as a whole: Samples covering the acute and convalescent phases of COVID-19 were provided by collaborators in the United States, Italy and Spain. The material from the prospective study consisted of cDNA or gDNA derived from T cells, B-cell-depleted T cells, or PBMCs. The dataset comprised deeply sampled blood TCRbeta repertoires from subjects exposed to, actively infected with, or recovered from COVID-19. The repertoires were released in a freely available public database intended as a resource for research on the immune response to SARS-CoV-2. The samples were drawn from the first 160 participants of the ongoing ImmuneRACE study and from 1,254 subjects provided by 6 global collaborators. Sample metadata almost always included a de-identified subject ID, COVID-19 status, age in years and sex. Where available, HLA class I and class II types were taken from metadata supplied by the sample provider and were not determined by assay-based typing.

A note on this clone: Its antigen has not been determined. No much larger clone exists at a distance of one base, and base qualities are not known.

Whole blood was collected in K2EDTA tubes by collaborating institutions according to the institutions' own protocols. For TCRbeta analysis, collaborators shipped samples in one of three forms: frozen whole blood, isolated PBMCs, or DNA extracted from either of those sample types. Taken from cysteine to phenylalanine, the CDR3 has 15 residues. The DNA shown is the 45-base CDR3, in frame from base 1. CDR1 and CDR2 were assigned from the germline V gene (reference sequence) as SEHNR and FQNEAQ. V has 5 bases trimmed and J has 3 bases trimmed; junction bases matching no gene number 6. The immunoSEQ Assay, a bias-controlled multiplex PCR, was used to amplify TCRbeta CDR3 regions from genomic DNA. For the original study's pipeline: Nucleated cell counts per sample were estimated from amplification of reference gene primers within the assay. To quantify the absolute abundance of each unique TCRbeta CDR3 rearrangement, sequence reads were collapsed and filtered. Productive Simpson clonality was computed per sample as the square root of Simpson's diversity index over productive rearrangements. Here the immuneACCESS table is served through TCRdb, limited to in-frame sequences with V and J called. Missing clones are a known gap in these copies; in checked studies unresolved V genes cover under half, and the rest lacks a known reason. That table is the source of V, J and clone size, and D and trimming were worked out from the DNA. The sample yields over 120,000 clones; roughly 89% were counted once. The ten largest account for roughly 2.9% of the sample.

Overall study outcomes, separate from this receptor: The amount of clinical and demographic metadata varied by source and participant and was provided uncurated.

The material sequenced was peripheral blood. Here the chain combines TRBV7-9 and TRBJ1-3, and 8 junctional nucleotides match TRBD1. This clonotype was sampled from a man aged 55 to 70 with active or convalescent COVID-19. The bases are TGTGCCAGCAGCCTCGGACAGGGTGGTGGAAACACCATATATTTT. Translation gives CASSLGQGGGNTIYF.